This T cell receptor (beta chain) was profiled in a study of blood T cell repertoires in COVID-19. Germline CDR1 reads MNHEY; CDR2 reads SMNVEV (reference sequence). This CDR3 is built from 16 residues. The trim removed 5 bases at V and 3 bases at J, leaving 7 bases unmatched. Repertoires were generated with immunoSEQ multiplex PCR, while TCRdb's copy carries only in-frame clones and drops some. The sample shows about 220,000 clones, roughly 80% of them seen only once. The TCR was taken from a woman aged 70-85 years with COVID-19, enrolled during active disease. Sequenced material: peripheral blood. The chain links TRBV27 to TRBJ2-5, with 12 positions matching TRBD2. The CDR3 coding sequence is TGTGCCAGCAGTGCCCTGACTAGCGGGAGAGAAGAGACCCAGTACTTC. Amino acids: CASSALTSGREETQYF.